This T cell receptor beta chain emerged from a study of PD-1 blockade in classical Hodgkin lymphoma. Overall study results and limits: TCR diversity in CD4+, not CD8+, cells rose significantly by C4D1.

Measured with immunoSEQ multiplex PCR; TCRdb has only the in-frame clones, and not every one. This table has about 30,000 clones, over 75% appearing once. Sample time point: cycle 4 day 1 (C4D1), after 6 weeks of nivolumab. With no exception, relapse followed autologous stem cell transplantation in all patients, and brentuximab vedotin exposure varied. Patients' outcomes at their best amounted to complete response, partial response or progressive disease. This CDR3 region has 18 residues. The germline V and J ends were trimmed by 1 base and 0 bases, with 16 bases remaining between them. Per the germline V gene, CDR1 is LNHNV and CDR2 is YYDKDF (reference sequence). A note on this clone: Antigen: not known.

The source material was peripheral blood mononuclear cells (PBMCs), sampled before the fourth cycle of nivolumab. This TCR derives from a human donor with classical Hodgkin lymphoma. The chain joins TRBV15 to TRBJ2-4; D unresolved. In DNA, the CDR3 is TGTGCCACCAGCAGAGTTCGTGAATCCCGATTAGCCAAAAACATTCAGTACTTC. It encodes CATSRVRESRLAKNIQYF.